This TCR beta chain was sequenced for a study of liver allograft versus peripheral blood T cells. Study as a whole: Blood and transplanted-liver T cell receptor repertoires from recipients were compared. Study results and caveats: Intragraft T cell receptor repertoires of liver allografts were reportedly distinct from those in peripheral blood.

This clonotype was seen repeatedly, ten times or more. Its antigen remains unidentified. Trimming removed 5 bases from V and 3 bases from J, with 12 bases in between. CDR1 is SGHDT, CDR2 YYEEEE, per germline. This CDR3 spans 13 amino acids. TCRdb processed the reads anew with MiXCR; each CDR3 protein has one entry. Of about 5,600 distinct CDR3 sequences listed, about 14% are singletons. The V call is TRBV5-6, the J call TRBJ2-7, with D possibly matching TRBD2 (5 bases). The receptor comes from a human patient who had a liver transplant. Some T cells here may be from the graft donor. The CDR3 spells CASRKLGLYEQYF. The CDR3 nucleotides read TGTGCCAGCAGGAAACTAGGGCTCTACGAGCAGTACTTC.